This T cell receptor beta chain was captured by sequencing in a study of control samples from healthy donors and cancer patients. Data came from immunoSEQ multiplex PCR; TCRdb stores just in-frame clones and leaves some out. The sample has about 120,000 clones, more than 85% seen once. This CDR3 region has 11 residues. Germline V gene data show CDR1 as KGHDR and CDR2 as SFDVKD. Between the trimmed V and J ends, which lost 6 bases and 5 bases, there was a span of 6 bases. The receptor was isolated from a young woman in good health. Sample: blood. The chain uses TRBV24-1 and TRBJ1-2; D not certain. The CDR3 region is CATSSSYGYTF. As DNA, the CDR3 is TGTGCCACCAGTAGTTCGTATGGCTACACCTTC.